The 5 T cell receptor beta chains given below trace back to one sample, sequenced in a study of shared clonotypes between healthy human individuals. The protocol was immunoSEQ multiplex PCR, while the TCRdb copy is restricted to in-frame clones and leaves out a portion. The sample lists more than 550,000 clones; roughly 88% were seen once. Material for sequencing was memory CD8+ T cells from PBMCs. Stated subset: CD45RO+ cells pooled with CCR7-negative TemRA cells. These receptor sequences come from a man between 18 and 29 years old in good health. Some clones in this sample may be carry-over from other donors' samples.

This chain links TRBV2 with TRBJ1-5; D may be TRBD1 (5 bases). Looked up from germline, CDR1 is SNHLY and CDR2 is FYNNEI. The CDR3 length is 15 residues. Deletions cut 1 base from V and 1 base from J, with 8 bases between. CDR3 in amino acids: CASSEGWGSNQPQHF. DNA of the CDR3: TGTGCCAGCAGTGAAGGTTGGGGGAGCAATCAGCCCCAGCATTTT.

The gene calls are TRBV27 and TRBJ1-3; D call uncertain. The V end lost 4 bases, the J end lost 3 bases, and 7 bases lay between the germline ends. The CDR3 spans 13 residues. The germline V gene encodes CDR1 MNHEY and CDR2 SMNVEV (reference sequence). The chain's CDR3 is CASSSTIGNTIYF. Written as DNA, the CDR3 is TGTGCCAGCAGTTCCACGATTGGAAACACCATATATTTT.

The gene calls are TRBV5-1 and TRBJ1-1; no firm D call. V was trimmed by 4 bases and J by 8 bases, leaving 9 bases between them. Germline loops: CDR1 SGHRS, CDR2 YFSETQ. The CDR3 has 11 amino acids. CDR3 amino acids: CASSPDKEAFF. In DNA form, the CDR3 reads TGCGCCAGCAGCCCCGACAAAGAAGCTTTCTTT.

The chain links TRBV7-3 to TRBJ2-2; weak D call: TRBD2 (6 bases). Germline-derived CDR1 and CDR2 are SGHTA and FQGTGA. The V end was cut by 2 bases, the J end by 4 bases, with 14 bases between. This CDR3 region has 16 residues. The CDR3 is CASSLLPGVSTGELFF. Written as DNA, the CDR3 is TGTGCCAGCAGCTTACTTCCGGGAGTGAGCACCGGGGAGCTGTTTTTT.

CDR3 region: CASTVLANTGELFF. The CDR3, as DNA: TGTGCCAGCACGGTCCTCGCGAACACCGGGGAGCTGTTTTTT. The rearrangement links TRBV28 to TRBJ2-2, with D hard to call. CDR1 and CDR2 from the germline V gene are MDHEN and SYDVKM. The V end was cut by 7 bases, the J end by 0 bases, with 9 bases between. The CDR3 runs 14 residues.